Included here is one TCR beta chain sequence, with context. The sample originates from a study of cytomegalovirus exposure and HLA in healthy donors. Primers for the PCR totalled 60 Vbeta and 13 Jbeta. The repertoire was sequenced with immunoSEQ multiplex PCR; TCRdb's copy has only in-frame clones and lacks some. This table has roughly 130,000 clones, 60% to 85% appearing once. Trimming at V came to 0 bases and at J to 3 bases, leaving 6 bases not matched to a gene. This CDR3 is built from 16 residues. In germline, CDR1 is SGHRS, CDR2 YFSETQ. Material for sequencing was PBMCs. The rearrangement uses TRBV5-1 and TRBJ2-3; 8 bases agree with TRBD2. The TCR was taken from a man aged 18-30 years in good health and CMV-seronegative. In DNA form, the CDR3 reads TGCGCCAGCAGCTTGGTCGGGGGGGTATTGACAGATACGCAGTATTTT. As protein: CASSLVGGVLTDTQYF. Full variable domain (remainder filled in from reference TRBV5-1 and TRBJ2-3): KAGVTQTPRYLIKTRGQQVTLSCSPISGHRSVSWYQQTPGQGLQFLFEYFSETQRNKGNFPGRFSGRQFSNSRSEMNVSTLELGDSALYLCASSLVGGVLTDTQYFGPGTRLTVL.